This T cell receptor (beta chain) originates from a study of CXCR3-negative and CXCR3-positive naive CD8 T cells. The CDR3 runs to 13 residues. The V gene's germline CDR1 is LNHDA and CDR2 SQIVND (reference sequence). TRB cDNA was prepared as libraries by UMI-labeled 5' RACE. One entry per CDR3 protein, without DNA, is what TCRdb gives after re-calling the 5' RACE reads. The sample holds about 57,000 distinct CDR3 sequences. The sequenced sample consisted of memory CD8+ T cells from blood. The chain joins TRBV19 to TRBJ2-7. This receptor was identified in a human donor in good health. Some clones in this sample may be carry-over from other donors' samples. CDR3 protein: CASSLGSAYEQYF.